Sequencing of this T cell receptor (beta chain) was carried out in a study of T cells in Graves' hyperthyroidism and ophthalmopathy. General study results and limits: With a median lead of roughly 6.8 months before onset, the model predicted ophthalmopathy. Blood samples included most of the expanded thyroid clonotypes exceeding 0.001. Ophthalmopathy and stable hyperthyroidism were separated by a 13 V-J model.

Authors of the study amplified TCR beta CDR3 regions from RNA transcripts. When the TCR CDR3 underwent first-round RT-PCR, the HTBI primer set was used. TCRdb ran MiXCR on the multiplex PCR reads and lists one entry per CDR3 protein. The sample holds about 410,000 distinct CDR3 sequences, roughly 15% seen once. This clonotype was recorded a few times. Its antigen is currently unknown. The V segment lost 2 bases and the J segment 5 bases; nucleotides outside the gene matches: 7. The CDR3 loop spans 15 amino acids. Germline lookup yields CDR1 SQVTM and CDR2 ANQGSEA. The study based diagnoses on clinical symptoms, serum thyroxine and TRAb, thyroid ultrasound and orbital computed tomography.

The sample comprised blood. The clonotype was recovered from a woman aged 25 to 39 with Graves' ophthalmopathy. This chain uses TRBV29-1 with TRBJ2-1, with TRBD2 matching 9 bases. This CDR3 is CSVESPLAGHNEQFF. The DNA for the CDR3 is TGCAGCGTTGAAAGTCCCCTAGCGGGGCACAATGAGCAGTTCTTC.